This paragraph reports one TCR beta chain. With 5 bases clipped from V and 3 bases from J, the junction kept 11 bases outside the gene matches. CDR1 is LNHDA and CDR2 is SQIVND in the germline V gene (reference sequence). The CDR3 is made up of 16 amino acids. The entry originates in a study of T cells in narcolepsy. The table came from immunoSEQ multiplex PCR; TCRdb's copy has only in-frame clones and leaves some out. The sample carries around 31,000 clones, about three quarters recorded once. This receptor was identified in a human donor with narcolepsy. Sample: CD45RA- memory CD4+ T cells from PBMCs. J is TRBJ2-7 and V is TRBV19; 9 bases are a match to TRBD1. Written as DNA, the CDR3 is TGTGCCAGTAGTCTCCTTCCCGGGACAGGGCACTACGAGCAGTACTTC. This translates into CASSLLPGTGHYEQYF. The full variable domain, in which reference TRBV19 and TRBJ2-7 provide the parts outside the CDR3, is DGGITQSPKYLFRKEGQNVTLSCEQNLNHDAMYWYRQDPGQGLRLIYYSQIVNDFQKGDIAEGYSVSREKKESFPLTVTSAQKNPTAFYLCASSLLPGTGHYEQYFGPGTRLTVT.